These T cell receptor beta chains were read from a single sample in a study of a mutant IDH1 vaccine in newly diagnosed glioma. Profiling relied on immunoSEQ multiplex PCR, and the TCRdb table lists in-frame clones only, not all of them. The sample includes approximately 47,000 clones, more than 70% of them seen just once. These TCRs are of unknown antigen specificity. The sequencing here drew on PBMCs, taken from a glioma patient whose treatment included an IDH1 peptide vaccine. These receptors were collected from a woman between 35 and 50 years old with glioma. Each CDR3 is given with its conserved first and last residue. D genes are given only for firm matches. Clone sizes are given selectively: once, few, many, or a class where the clone is expanded.

cdr3_aa cdr3_nt clone_size j_call v_call d_call
CASSPRQGWEPQHF TGTGCCAGCTCGCCAAGACAGGGCTGGGAGCCCCAGCATTTT - TRBJ1-5 TRBV18 TRBD1
CASSFGTHTEAFF TGTGCCAGCAGCTTCGGGACTCACACTGAAGCTTTCTTT - TRBJ1-1 TRBV5-4 -
CASSMSLGRGYEQYF TGTGCCAGTAGTATGAGCCTTGGACGGGGGTACGAGCAGTACTTC - TRBJ2-7 TRBV19 -
CASSVGSSYEQYF TGTGCCAGCAGCGTCGGTAGCTCCTACGAGCAGTACTTC - TRBJ2-7 TRBV9 -
CASSPGPSGTYEQYF TGTGCCAGCAGCCCCGGGCCTAGCGGGACCTACGAGCAGTACTTC - TRBJ2-7 TRBV7-3 TRBD2
CSAGGGDRVSYEQYF TGCAGCGCGGGGGGAGGGGACAGGGTCTCCTACGAGCAGTACTTC once TRBJ2-7 TRBV29-1 TRBD1
CSVGTGTGPYEQYF TGCAGCGTGGGAACCGGGACGGGCCCCTACGAGCAGTACTTC - TRBJ2-7 TRBV29-1 -
CASSSEGTYGNTIYF TGTGCCAGCTCCAGTGAGGGTACTTATGGAAACACCATATATTTT - TRBJ1-3 TRBV7-9 -
CASSPTGGRVGGEQFF TGTGCCAGCAGCCCAACGGGCGGGAGGGTGGGGGGTGAGCAGTTCTTC - TRBJ2-1 TRBV7-8 TRBD2
CASSPGKVGYTF TGTGCCAGCAGTCCAGGGAAGGTTGGCTACACCTTC - TRBJ1-2 TRBV6-6 -
CASLGQSNGYTF TGTGCCAGCCTCGGACAGTCCAATGGCTACACCTTC - TRBJ1-2 TRBV2 -
CAIFGVRDSRNSGANVLTF TGTGCCATCTTCGGGGTCCGGGACAGTCGCAACTCTGGGGCCAACGTCCTGACTTTC - TRBJ2-6 TRBV2 TRBD1
CASTPGTGGGGTGELFF TGTGCCAGCACCCCGGGTACGGGGGGCGGAGGGACCGGGGAGCTGTTTTTT - TRBJ2-2 TRBV7-8 -
CASSSKGRGEQYF TGTGCCAGCAGTTCTAAGGGCCGGGGGGAGCAGTACTTC - TRBJ2-7 TRBV6-9 -
CASSLPTGGTAYEQYF TGTGCCAGCAGCTTACCCACCGGGGGGACGGCCTACGAGCAGTACTTC - TRBJ2-7 TRBV7-9 TRBD2
CASSLGTQSREQFF TGCGCCAGCAGCCTGGGGACCCAAAGCAGGGAGCAGTTCTTC - TRBJ2-1 TRBV5-1 -
CASSEVLRPSSYNEQFF TGTGCCAGCAGTGAAGTTCTCCGTCCTAGCTCCTACAATGAGCAGTTCTTC - TRBJ2-1 TRBV6-1 -
CASSMDRGRSTEAFF TGTGCCAGCAGTATGGACAGGGGGCGAAGTACTGAAGCTTTCTTT - TRBJ1-1 TRBV2 TRBD1
CASSSDPGGAEAFF TGTGCCAGCAGCTCCGACCCAGGGGGCGCTGAAGCTTTCTTT - TRBJ1-1 TRBV7-9 TRBD1
CASGDSAFSGANVLTF TGTGCCAGCGGGGACAGCGCTTTCTCTGGGGCCAACGTCCTGACTTTC - TRBJ2-6 TRBV27 TRBD1
CASSLADSNQPQHF TGTGCCAGCAGCTTAGCTGACAGTAATCAGCCCCAGCATTTT - TRBJ1-5 TRBV7-9 -
CASRDFPSGANVLTF TGCGCCAGCAGAGACTTCCCCTCTGGGGCCAACGTCCTGACTTTC - TRBJ2-6 TRBV10-1 -
CASSLGADAFF TGCGCCAGCAGCTTGGGGGCAGATGCGTTCTTT - TRBJ1-1 TRBV5-1 -
CASSPRTGSGYTF TGTGCCAGCAGCCCTCGGACAGGGTCGGGCTACACCTTC - TRBJ1-2 TRBV7-9 TRBD1
CASSQRTSGGVRSGELFF TGCGCCAGCAGCCAGCGGACTAGCGGGGGGGTAAGGTCCGGGGAGCTGTTTTTT - TRBJ2-2 TRBV4-3 TRBD2
CSASLWETQYF TGCAGTGCTAGTTTATGGGAGACCCAGTACTTC - TRBJ2-5 TRBV20-1 -
CASSVGSQGARTEAFF TGTGCCAGCAGCGTCGGGTCACAGGGGGCGCGCACTGAAGCTTTCTTT - TRBJ1-1 TRBV25-1 TRBD1
CTSSQRPGTRSDEQYF TGCACCAGCAGCCAACGACCCGGGACTAGGTCCGACGAGCAGTACTTC - TRBJ2-7 TRBV1 -
CASSARGRRETQYF TGTGCCAGCAGTGCCAGGGGGCGCAGGGAGACCCAGTACTTC - TRBJ2-5 TRBV25-1 TRBD1
CASSRGNYGYTF TGTGCCAGCAGCCGCGGTAACTATGGCTACACCTTC - TRBJ1-2 TRBV7-9 -
CASSLGQGVHNEQFF TGTGCCAGCAGCTTGGGACAGGGTGTACACAATGAGCAGTTCTTC - TRBJ2-1 TRBV7-9 TRBD1
CASSGRGGHEQFF TGTGCCAGCAGTGGCCGCGGAGGTCATGAGCAGTTCTTC - TRBJ2-1 TRBV2 -
CASSLVLAGGPKVETQYF TGTGCCAGCAGCTTAGTCCTAGCGGGAGGGCCGAAGGTAGAGACCCAGTACTTC - TRBJ2-5 TRBV7-2 TRBD2
CASSLPKQGPEQYF TGTGCCAGCAGCTTACCCAAACAGGGACCCGAGCAGTACTTC few TRBJ2-7 TRBV7-9 -
CATSRGQGSYNEQFF TGTGCCACCAGCAGAGGACAGGGCTCCTACAATGAGCAGTTCTTC - TRBJ2-1 TRBV15 TRBD1
CATSRDLWGQANEKLFF TGTGCCACCAGCAGAGATCTTTGGGGGCAGGCTAATGAAAAACTGTTTTTT - TRBJ1-4 TRBV15 -
CASSLHHNQNEQFF TGTGCCAGCAGCTTACACCATAATCAGAATGAGCAGTTCTTC - TRBJ2-1 TRBV7-2 -
CASSLQYSNQPQHF TGTGCCAGCAGCTTACAGTATAGCAATCAGCCCCAGCATTTT - TRBJ1-5 TRBV6-6 -
CASCRDTQETQYF TGTGCCAGCTGCAGGGACACTCAAGAGACCCAGTACTTC - TRBJ2-5 TRBV2 -
CASSDLAGGEAGELFF TGTGCCAGCAGTGATCTAGCGGGAGGTGAGGCCGGGGAGCTGTTTTTT - TRBJ2-2 TRBV25-1 TRBD2
CASSLLAGNTGELFF TGCGCCAGCAGCCTCCTGGCAGGAAACACCGGGGAGCTGTTTTTT - TRBJ2-2 TRBV4-3 -
CASSLNEGNSNQPQHF TGTGCCAGCAGTTTAAATGAGGGGAATAGCAATCAGCCCCAGCATTTT - TRBJ1-5 TRBV28 -